The source of this T cell receptor (beta chain) is a study of T cells expressing NK-cell markers. For the study at large: The study drew TCR beta repertoires from sorted CD3+CD56+NKG2C+, CD3+CD56+NKG2C- and CD3+CD56-NKG2C+ T cells. The authors sequenced eight donors, of whom seven were HCMV-seropositive and one was seronegative. Study observations and caveats: Specificity for HCMV among expanded NKG2C+ T cell clones was not established. Roughly 1.0-7.0% of CD8+ T cells in roughly six donors belonged to dominant NKG2C+ clonotypes.

The CDR3 totals 16 residues. Germline CDR1 MNHNY, CDR2 SVGAGI (reference sequence). After re-calling the 5' RACE reads, TCRdb lists one entry per CDR3 protein, DNA absent. This sample's clone table lists 350,000 to 400,000 distinct CDR3 sequences. In regard to this clonotype: The target antigen is unknown.

This TCR was sampled from a woman aged 50 to 60 in good health. The source material was blood T cells: a sorted CD56 or NKG2C T cell subset, CD4+ or CD8+ T cells, or bulk PBMC T cells (not recorded which). This chain links TRBV6-6 with TRBJ2-2; the TCRdb call, TRBD1, lacks DNA for checking. The CDR3 reads CASSYRGRTNTGELFF.